This T cell receptor beta chain came from a study of beta chain features in type 1 diabetes. CD4+ naive, central memory, regulatory and stem cell-like memory cells were sorted via CD45RO/CCR7/CD25/CD127/CD95/CD27. Reverse transcription of all isolated RNA meant that expressed TCRB transcripts were sequenced. For naive, central memory and regulatory T cell samples, reads averaged around 3.5 million. This table comes from immunoSEQ multiplex PCR, and its TCRdb copy is limited to in-frame clones, with some not included. The sample lists some 250,000 clones, 9.5% to 13% occurring once. General study points: Type 1 diabetes patients had moderately but significantly shorter TCRB CDR3s in all four CD4+ subsets. For patients, the naive, central memory and Treg TCRB repertoires appeared more alike than for healthy donors.

This clone was counted a few times. Its antigen remains unidentified. V was pared by 5 bases and J by 4 bases, with 3 bases of the junction left unmatched. This CDR3 is 13 amino acids long. Germline V lookup: CDR1 SGHTA, CDR2 FQGNSA. The TCR comes from a man younger than 40 with type 1 diabetes. The material sequenced was naive CD4+ T cells from blood. The V call is TRBV7-2, the J call TRBJ1-2, with 8 bases identical to TRBD1. The DNA for the CDR3 is TGTGCCAGCAGCCAGGGGGCGGGCTATGGCTACACCTTC. As protein: CASSQGAGYGYTF.